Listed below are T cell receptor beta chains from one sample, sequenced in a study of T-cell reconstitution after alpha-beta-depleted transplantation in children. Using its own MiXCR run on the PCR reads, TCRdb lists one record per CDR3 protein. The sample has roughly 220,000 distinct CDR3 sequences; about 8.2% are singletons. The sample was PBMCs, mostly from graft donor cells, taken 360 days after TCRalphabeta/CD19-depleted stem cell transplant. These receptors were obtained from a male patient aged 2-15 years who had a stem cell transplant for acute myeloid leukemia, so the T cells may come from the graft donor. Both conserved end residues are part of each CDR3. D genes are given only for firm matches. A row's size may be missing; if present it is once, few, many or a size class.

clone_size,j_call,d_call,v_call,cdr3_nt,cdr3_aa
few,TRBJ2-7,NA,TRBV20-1,TGCAGTGCTAGAGGCCCGACTAGAGACGAGCAGTACTTC,CSARGPTRDEQYF
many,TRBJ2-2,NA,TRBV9,TGTGCCAGCACCACTACCATAGCGCTCCCGAACACCGGGGAGCTGTTTTTT,CASTTTIALPNTGELFF
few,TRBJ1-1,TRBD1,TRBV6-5,TGTGCCAGCAGTTACCTTCAGGGGGGGGCTGAAGCTTTCTTT,CASSYLQGGAEAFF
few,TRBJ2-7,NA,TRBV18,TGTGCCAGCTCACCACCGGACGGGATCTACGAGCAGTACTTC,CASSPPDGIYEQYF
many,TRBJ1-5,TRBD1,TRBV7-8,TGTGCCAGCAGCTTACGGGGACAGGGAAATCAGCCCCAGCATTTT,CASSLRGQGNQPQHF
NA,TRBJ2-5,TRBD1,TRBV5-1,TGCGCCAGCAGCTTGGGACAGGGCATAGAGACCCAGTACTTC,CASSLGQGIETQYF
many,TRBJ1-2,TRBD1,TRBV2,TGTGCCAGCGGGGGGCTCCGGGACAGGGACTATGGCTACACCTTC,CASGGLRDRDYGYTF
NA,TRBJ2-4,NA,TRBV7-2,TGTGCCAGCAGCTTACATCAATCAGAGGCCAAAAACATTCAGTACTTC,CASSLHQSEAKNIQYF
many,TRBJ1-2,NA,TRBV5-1,TGCGCCAGCAGGGCCGGGGAGAGCTATGGCTACACCTTC,CASRAGESYGYTF
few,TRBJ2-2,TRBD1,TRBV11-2,TGTGCCAGCAGCTTACCCCTTGGGACAGGGTACACCGGGGAGCTGTTTTTT,CASSLPLGTGYTGELFF
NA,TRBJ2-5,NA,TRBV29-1,TGCAGCGTTTGGGACGGAACAGAGACCCAGTACTTC,CSVWDGTETQYF
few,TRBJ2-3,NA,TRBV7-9,TGTGCCAGCAGCTTAGTGGGGTCAGATACGCAGTATTTT,CASSLVGSDTQYF
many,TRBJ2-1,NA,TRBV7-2,TGTGCCAGCAGCCAGCGACCAGACACCTTCTTC,CASSQRPDTFF
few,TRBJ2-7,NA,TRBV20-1,TGCAGTGCTAGAGAACGCCTGTACGAGCAGTACTTC,CSARERLYEQYF
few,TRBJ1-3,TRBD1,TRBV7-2,TGTGCCAGCAGCTTAGTCGGGCAGGGGGCAGGAAACACCATATATTTT,CASSLVGQGAGNTIYF
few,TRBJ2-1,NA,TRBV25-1,TGTGCCAGCAGTGACGGCCCGTACAATGAGCAGTTCTTC,CASSDGPYNEQFF
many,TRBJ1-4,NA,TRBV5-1,TGCGCCAGCAGCTTGGCCCGACTCACAACTAATGAAAAACTGTTTTTT,CASSLARLTTNEKLFF
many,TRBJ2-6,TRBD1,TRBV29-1,TGCAGCGCGGGACAGAACTCTGGGGCCAACGTCCTGACTTTC,CSAGQNSGANVLTF
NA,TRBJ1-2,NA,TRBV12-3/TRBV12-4,TGTGCCAGCAGTTTCGAGGGTAATGGCTACACCTTC,CASSFEGNGYTF
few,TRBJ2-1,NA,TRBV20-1,TGCAGTGCTAGAGAGGCGCGAAACCCCTACAATGAGCAGTTCTTC,CSAREARNPYNEQFF
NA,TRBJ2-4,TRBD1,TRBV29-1,TGCAGCGTGCAGGGGGATGTGGGCAAAAACATTCAGTACTTC,CSVQGDVGKNIQYF
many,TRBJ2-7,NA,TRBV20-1,TGCAGTGCTAGTAGGAGCTCCTACGAGCAGTACTTC,CSASRSSYEQYF
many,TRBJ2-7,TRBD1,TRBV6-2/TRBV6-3,TGTGCCAGCAATCCCGCCGGGACAGACTACGAGCAGTACTTC,CASNPAGTDYEQYF
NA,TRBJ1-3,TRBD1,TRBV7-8,TGTGCCAGCAGCTTAGGCCCCATCCCAACAGGGGCTGCTGGAAACACCATATATTTT,CASSLGPIPTGAAGNTIYF
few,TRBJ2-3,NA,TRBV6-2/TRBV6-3,TGTGCCAGCAGTTACCGACGTACAGGAGAACACAGATATGAGGCGCAGTATTTT,CASSYRRTGEHRYEAQYF
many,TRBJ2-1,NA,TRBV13,TGTGCCAGTGATAGCGGAAAATCCTACAATGAGCAGTTCTTC,CASDSGKSYNEQFF
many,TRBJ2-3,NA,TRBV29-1,TGCAGCGTTGAAGACCCGACAGCGGCAGATACGCAGTATTTT,CSVEDPTAADTQYF
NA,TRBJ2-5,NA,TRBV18,TGTGCCAGCTCACTAGAGGAAGAGACCCAGTACTTC,CASSLEEETQYF
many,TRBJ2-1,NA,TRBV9,TGTGCCAGCAGCGTGGCTAGCGCTCTCAATGAGCAGTTCTTC,CASSVASALNEQFF
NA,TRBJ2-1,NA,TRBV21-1,TGTGCCAGCATCCCGGAGGACAGGCTGGATGAGCAGTTCTTC,CASIPEDRLDEQFF
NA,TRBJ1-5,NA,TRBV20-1,TGCAGTGCTAGTGAGGGCCCTGGCAATCAGCCCCAGCATTTT,CSASEGPGNQPQHF
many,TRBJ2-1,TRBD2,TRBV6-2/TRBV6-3,TGTGCCAGCAGTTACCTTCGGACTAGCGGGAGGGGCAATGAGCAGTTCTTC,CASSYLRTSGRGNEQFF
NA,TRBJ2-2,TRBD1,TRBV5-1,TGCGCCAGCAGCTTATCGACCGGGACAGGATTCACCGGGGAGCTGTTTTTT,CASSLSTGTGFTGELFF
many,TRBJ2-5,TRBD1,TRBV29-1,TGCAGCGTTGGCCGAGGGACAGCCGAAGAGACCCAGTACTTC,CSVGRGTAEETQYF
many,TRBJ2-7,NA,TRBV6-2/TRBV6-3,TGTGCCAGCAGTTATTCAGGGATCTACGAGCAGTACTTC,CASSYSGIYEQYF
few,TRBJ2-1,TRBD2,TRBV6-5,TGTGCCAGCAGTTATCGGACTAGCGTCACCTACAATGAGCAGTTCTTC,CASSYRTSVTYNEQFF
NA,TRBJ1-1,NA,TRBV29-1,TGCAGCGTTCTGGACACCGTGGCTCTCTTT,CSVLDTVALF
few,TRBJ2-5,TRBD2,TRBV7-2,TGTGCCAGCAGACCTCCGGGGGGTGGAGAGACCCAGTACTTC,CASRPPGGGETQYF
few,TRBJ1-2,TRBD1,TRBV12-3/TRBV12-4,TGTGCCAGCAGTCCCTGGACAGGCTATGGCTACACCTTC,CASSPWTGYGYTF
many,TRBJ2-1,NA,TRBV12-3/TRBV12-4,TGTGCCAGCCGAAGGGGGGTAAGTGAGCAGTTCTTC,CASRRGVSEQFF
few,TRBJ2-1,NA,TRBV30,TGTGCCTGGAGTCGGTTGGGGAAACTTTACAATGAGCAGTTCTTC,CAWSRLGKLYNEQFF
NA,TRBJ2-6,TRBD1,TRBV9,TGTGCCAGCAGCCCGACAGGGAGCTCTGGGGCCAACGTCCTGACTTTC,CASSPTGSSGANVLTF
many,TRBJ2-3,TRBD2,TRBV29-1,TGCAGCGTCGATTTAGCGGGAGGGGCAGATACGCAGTATTTT,CSVDLAGGADTQYF